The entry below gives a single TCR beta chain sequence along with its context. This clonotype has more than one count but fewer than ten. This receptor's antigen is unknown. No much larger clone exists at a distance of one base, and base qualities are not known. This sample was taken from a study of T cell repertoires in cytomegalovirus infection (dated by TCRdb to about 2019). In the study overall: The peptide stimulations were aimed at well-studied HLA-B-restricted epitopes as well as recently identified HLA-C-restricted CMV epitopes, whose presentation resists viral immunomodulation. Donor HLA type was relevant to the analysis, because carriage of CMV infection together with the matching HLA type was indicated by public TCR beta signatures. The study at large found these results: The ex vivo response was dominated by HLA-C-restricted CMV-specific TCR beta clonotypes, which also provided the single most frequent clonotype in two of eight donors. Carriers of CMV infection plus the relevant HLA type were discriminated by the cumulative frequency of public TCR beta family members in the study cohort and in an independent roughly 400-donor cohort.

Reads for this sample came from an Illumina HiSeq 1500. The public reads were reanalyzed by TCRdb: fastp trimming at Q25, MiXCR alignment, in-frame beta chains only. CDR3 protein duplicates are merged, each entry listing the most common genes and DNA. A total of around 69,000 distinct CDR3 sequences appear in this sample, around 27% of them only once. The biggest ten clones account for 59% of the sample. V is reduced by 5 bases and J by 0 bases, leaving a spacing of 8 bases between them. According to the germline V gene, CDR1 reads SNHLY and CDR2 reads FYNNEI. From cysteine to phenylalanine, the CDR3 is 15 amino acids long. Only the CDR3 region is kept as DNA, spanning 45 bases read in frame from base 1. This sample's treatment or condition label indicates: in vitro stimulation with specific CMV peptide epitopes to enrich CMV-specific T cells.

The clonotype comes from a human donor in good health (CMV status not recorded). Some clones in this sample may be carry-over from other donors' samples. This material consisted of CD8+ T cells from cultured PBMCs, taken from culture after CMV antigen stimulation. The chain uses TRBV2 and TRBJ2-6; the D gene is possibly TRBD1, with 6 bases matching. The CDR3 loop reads CASSTGSSGANVLTF. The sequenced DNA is TGTGCCAGCAGTACAGGGAGCTCTGGGGCCAACGTCCTGACTTTC.